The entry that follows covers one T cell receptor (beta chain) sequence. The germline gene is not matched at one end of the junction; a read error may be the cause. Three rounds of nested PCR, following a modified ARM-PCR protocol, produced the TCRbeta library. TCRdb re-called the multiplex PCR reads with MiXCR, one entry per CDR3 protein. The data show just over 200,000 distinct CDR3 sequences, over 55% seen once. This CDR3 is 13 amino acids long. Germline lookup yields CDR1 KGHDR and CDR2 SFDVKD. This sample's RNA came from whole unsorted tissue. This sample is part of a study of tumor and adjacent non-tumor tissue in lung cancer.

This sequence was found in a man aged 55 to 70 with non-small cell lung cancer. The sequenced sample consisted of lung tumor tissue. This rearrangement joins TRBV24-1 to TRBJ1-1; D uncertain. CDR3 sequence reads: CAISEGLSGEAFF. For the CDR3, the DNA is TGTGCCATCAGTGAGGGTCTGAGCGGTGAAGCTTTCTTT.